Below, 19 T cell receptor beta chains from the same sample are listed, as sequenced in a study of cytomegalovirus exposure and HLA in healthy donors. PCR was performed using 60 Vbeta and 13 Jbeta primers. Generated by immunoSEQ multiplex PCR, the TCRdb table keeps only in-frame clones and is missing some. The table lists about 200,000 clones, about 77% of them singletons. Specimen: PBMCs. Receptors were obtained from a woman between 25 and 40 years old in good health and CMV-seropositive.

This rearrangement joins TRBV7-7 to TRBJ1-5; TRBD1 is a possible D gene (6 bases). Per the germline V gene, CDR1 is SSHAT and CDR2 is FNYEAQ (reference sequence). There are 14 residues in the CDR3. Trimming took off 5 bases at V and 1 base at J, with 9 bases between the two ends. CDR3 bases: TGTGCCAGCAGCCTACAGGGCAGCAATCAGCCCCAGCATTTT. This codes for CASSLQGSNQPQHF.

The sample holds one count of this clone. The gene calls are TRBV11-2 and TRBJ2-7; 8 positions match TRBD1. This CDR3 is built from 15 residues. V dropped 0 bases and J dropped 2; count of bases not matched to a gene: 3. Germline CDR1 reads SGHAT; CDR2 reads FQNNGV. The CDR3 sequence: CASSLDGRGPYEQYF. The DNA of the CDR3 is TGTGCCAGCAGCTTAGATGGCAGGGGGCCCTACGAGCAGTACTTC.

This clone was counted between two and nine times. V and J are TRBV30 and TRBJ2-1, with 8 positions matching TRBD2. Germline V gene data show CDR1 as GTSNPN and CDR2 as SVGIG (reference sequence). The CDR3 sequence is 15 residues long. The J segment lost 3 bases and the V segment lost 5 bases, leaving 9 bases of the junction unmatched. DNA of the CDR3: TGTGCCTGGCAGTCGGGCGGGGGGCTCTACAATGAGCAGTTCTTC. This encodes CAWQSGGGLYNEQFF.

The genes are TRBV29-1 and TRBJ1-6; TRBD1 aligns across 7 bases. V shed 6 bases and J 5 bases; nucleotides not matched to a gene: 7. Germline lookup yields CDR1 SQVTM and CDR2 ANQGSEA. The CDR3 runs to 14 residues. This chain's CDR3 is CSVGETGHNSPLHF. Here the CDR3 DNA reads TGCAGCGTCGGAGAGACAGGGCATAATTCACCCCTCCACTTT.

V usage is TRBV27 and J usage is TRBJ2-3; D gene ambiguous. Germline CDR1 and CDR2: MNHEY and SMNVEV (reference sequence). The CDR3 spans 16 residues. Trimming took 2 bases from V and 4 from J, leaving 16 bases between them. The CDR3 loop reads CASSLITGYEADTQYF. The CDR3 DNA sequence: TGTGCCAGCAGTTTAATTACTGGTTATGAAGCAGATACGCAGTATTTT.

V gene TRBV5-8 combines with J gene TRBJ2-5, with 12 nucleotides matching TRBD1. Germline CDR1 reads SGHTS; CDR2 reads YDEGEE. The CDR3 spans 16 residues. The V and J ends lost 4 bases and 4 bases, in that order; junction bases with no gene match: 8. The CDR3 bases are TGTGCCAGCAGCGACGGGACAGGGGGCGATTCAGAGACCCAGTACTTC. Amino acid sequence: CASSDGTGGDSETQYF.

The chain links TRBV5-8 to TRBJ1-1; TRBD1 is a possible D gene (6 bases). Trimming pared 2 bases from V and 8 bases from J, leaving 16 bases between. The CDR3 spans 14 residues. Germline CDR1 is SGHTS and CDR2 is YDEGEE. CDR3 in DNA: TGTGCCAGCAGCTTAGTCTTTAGGGGGATGGAAGCTTTCTTT. Its protein product is CASSLVFRGMEAFF.

The rearrangement uses TRBV18 and TRBJ1-2; D unresolved. This CDR3 is built from 12 residues. Germline lookup yields CDR1 KGHSH and CDR2 LQKENI. The V end lost 1 base, the J end lost 7 bases, and 7 bases lay between the germline ends. CDR3 amino acids: CASSPLISGYTF. For the CDR3, the DNA is TGTGCCAGCTCACCACTAATTTCTGGCTACACCTTC.

The V and J genes are TRBV5-4 and TRBJ2-2; TRBD2 might be the D (5 bases). The CDR3 is 16 amino acids. CDR1 and CDR2 from the germline V gene are SGHNT and YYREEE (reference sequence). The V and J ends lost 0 bases and 2 bases respectively, with 11 bases between them. This CDR3 is CASSLEQRINTGELFF. The CDR3 bases are TGTGCCAGCAGCTTGGAACAGCGGATAAACACCGGGGAGCTGTTTTTT.

There are a few counts of this clone. The chain joins TRBV6-6 to TRBJ1-1; tentative D call: TRBD1 (5 bases). V was trimmed by 5 bases and J by 3 bases, leaving 10 bases between them. The CDR3 contains 13 residues. Germline CDR1 and CDR2: MNHNY and SVGAGI (reference sequence). CDR3 coding DNA: TGTGCCAGCAGTCATGACAGTTACACTGAAGCTTTCTTT. Its translation is CASSHDSYTEAFF.

The V and J genes are TRBV4-3 and TRBJ1-2; D ambiguous. CDR3 length equals 13 residues. The V gene lost 1 base and the J gene lost 5 bases, with 8 bases spanning the gap. From germline, CDR1 is LGHNA and CDR2 YSLEER. The CDR3, as DNA: TGCGCCAGCAGCCAAGTCTACGGGTATGGCTACACCTTC. Translating it yields CASSQVYGYGYTF.

This clone showed up just once. The rearrangement joins TRBV5-1 to TRBJ1-1; D gene ambiguous. Per the germline V gene, CDR1 is SGHRS and CDR2 is YFSETQ. The V end was cut by 3 bases, the J end by 5 bases, with 11 bases between. The CDR3 runs 13 residues. The DNA for the CDR3 is TGCGCCAGCAGCTACGCGTCGGGGACTGAAGCTTTCTTT. Protein sequence: CASSYASGTEAFF.

J is TRBJ2-1 and V is TRBV28; 9 bases align to TRBD2. Germline CDR1 is MDHEN and CDR2 is SYDVKM. The CDR3 extends over 20 amino acids. Trimming at V came to 5 bases and at J to 6 bases, leaving 23 bases not matched to a gene. The CDR3 nucleotides are TGTGCCAGCAGTCCCCGAGGTAGCGGGAGTATTATAACGGGTGTCAATGAGCAGTTCTTC. This codes for CASSPRGSGSIITGVNEQFF.

V usage is TRBV7-4 and J usage is TRBJ1-2, with 9 bases fitting TRBD1. J was trimmed by 8 bases and V by 5 bases; bases with no gene match: 12. This CDR3 is built from 15 residues. Germline V gene sequence: CDR1 SGHVT, CDR2 SQSDAQ. DNA for the CDR3: TGTGCCAGCAGCACACGACAGGGGGTGGTACGGGGCTACACCTTC. Translating it yields CASSTRQGVVRGYTF.

The table lists this clone with a count of one. J is TRBJ2-3 and V is TRBV28, with a tentative D call TRBD1 (5 bases). V lost 2 bases and J lost 4, with 16 bases in between. This CDR3 spans 16 amino acids. The germline V gene has CDR1 MDHEN and CDR2 SYDVKM. The CDR3 DNA follows: TGTGCCAGCAGTTTAAGGGGTTTGCCCGGCGCAGATACGCAGTATTTT. This codes for CASSLRGLPGADTQYF.

The rearrangement uses TRBV7-3 and TRBJ1-1; a possible D gene is TRBD1 (6 bases). Germline V CDR1 and CDR2: SGHTA, FQGTGA. V was cut by 4 bases and J by 2 bases, with 11 bases left in between. CDR3 length: 14 amino acids. CDR3 in amino acids: CASSSARGNTEAFF. The CDR3 DNA reads as TGTGCCAGCAGCTCTGCCAGGGGAAACACTGAAGCTTTCTTT.

This clone came up once. This chain joins TRBV9 and TRBJ1-1, with D maybe TRBD1 (6 bases). CDR1 SGDLS and CDR2 YYNGEE come from the germline V gene. The germline V and J ends were trimmed by 6 bases and 1 base, with 13 bases remaining between them. The CDR3 has 14 amino acids. The chain's CDR3 is CASTEGDENTEAFF. Written as DNA, the CDR3 is TGTGCCAGCACCGAGGGGGATGAGAACACTGAAGCTTTCTTT.

This clone was seen a single time. Other nucleotide sequences in the sample specify the same CDR3. This rearrangement joins TRBV5-1 to TRBJ1-1; D perhaps matches TRBD1 (5 bases). V lost 0 bases and J lost 1, with 7 bases in between. This CDR3 contains 14 residues. Germline loops: CDR1 SGHRS, CDR2 YFSETQ. CDR3 nucleotide sequence: TGCGCCAGCAGCTTGGGCACAGGGAACACTGAAGCTTTCTTT. Amino acid sequence: CASSLGTGNTEAFF.

The V call is TRBV4-2, the J call TRBJ2-7; 8 bases agree with TRBD1. Germline trimming cut 4 bases from V and 6 bases from J; bases unmatched to any gene: 14. CDR3 length: 16 amino acids. CDR1 is LGHNA and CDR2 is YNFKEQ in the germline V gene. CDR3: CASSLTRTGWYGEQYF. CDR3 coding DNA: TGTGCCAGCAGCCTCACAAGGACAGGGTGGTACGGCGAGCAGTACTTC.